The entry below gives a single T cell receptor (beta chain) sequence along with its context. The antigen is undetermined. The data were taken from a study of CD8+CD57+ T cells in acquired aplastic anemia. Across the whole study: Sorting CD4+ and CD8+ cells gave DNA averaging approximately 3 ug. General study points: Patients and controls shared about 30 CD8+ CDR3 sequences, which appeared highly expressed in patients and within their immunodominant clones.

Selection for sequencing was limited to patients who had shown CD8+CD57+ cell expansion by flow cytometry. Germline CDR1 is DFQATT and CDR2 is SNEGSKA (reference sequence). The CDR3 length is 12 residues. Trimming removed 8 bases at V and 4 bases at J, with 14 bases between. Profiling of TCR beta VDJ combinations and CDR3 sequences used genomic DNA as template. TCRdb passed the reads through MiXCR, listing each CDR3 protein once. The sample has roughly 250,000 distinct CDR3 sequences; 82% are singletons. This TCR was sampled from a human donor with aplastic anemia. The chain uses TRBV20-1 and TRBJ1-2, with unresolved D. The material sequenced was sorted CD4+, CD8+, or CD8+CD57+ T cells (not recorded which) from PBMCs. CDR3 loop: CSTLDGTYGYTF. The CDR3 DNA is TGCAGTACGTTAGACGGCACCTATGGCTACACCTTC.